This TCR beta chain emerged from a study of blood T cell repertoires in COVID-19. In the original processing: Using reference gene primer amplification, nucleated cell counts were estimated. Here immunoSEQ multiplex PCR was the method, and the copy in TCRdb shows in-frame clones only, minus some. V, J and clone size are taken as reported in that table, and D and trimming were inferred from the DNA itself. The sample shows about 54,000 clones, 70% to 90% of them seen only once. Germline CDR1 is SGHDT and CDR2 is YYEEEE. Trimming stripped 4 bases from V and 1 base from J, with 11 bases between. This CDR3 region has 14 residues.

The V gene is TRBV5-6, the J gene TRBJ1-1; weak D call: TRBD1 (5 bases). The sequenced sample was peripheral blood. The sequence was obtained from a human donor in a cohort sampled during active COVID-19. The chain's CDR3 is CASSPPTANTEAFF. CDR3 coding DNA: TGTGCCAGCAGCCCCCCGACAGCGAACACTGAAGCTTTCTTT.